This entry is about one TCR beta chain. Looked up from germline, CDR1 is SQVTM and CDR2 is ANQGSEA. CDR3 size: 12 residues. The V and J ends lost 2 bases and 8 bases respectively, with 11 bases between them. For the second PCR, which ran for about 7 to 11 cycles, a sample-barcoded 5' primer and a J-beta primer mix were used. Via MiXCR, TCRdb re-called the 5' RACE reads, giving one row per CDR3 protein. The sample contains around 1,900,000 distinct CDR3 sequences, 35% to 50% of which appear only once. The data originate from a study of blood T cells in healthy people across ages. The rearrangement joins TRBV29-1 to TRBJ2-3; D remains unclear. Input material: blood. This TCR derives from a human donor in good health. The CDR3: CSVERLWGTQYF. The CDR3 region has the DNA TGCAGCGTTGAACGTCTTTGGGGTACGCAGTATTTT.